This T cell receptor (beta chain) was sequenced for a study of regulatory T cells in long-lasting Graves disease. Libraries of TCR beta came from iRepertoire HTBI primers plus Arm-PCR of CDR3 regions. Each CDR3 protein is one row after TCRdb ran MiXCR on the multiplex PCR reads. The table includes 400,000 to 450,000 distinct CDR3 sequences, 16% detected once. Germline V gives CDR1 SGHNT, CDR2 YENEEA. V was shortened by 3 bases and J by 0 bases, with 16 bases between the two germline ends. This CDR3 has 17 amino acids. This clonotype was observed a few times. Time point reported: newly diagnosed GD, antithyroid drugs for less than 3 months. Extracted RNA from PBMCs served as the source of the TCR library. The data were also submitted as part of a second study, on T cells in Graves' hyperthyroidism and ophthalmopathy.

This sequence joins TRBV11-3 and TRBJ2-3, with D perhaps TRBD2 (6 bases). The input for sequencing was peripheral blood mononuclear cells (PBMCs), taken at new diagnosis, from a patient treated with antithyroid drugs. The sequence came from a woman aged 25-40 years with Graves disease. CDR3: CASSLGRFGVSTDTQYF. The CDR3 DNA sequence: TGTGCCAGCAGCTTGGGGAGGTTCGGAGTCAGCACAGATACGCAGTATTTT.